This T cell receptor (beta chain) came from a study of T cell responses to AZD1222 COVID-19 vaccine. Regarding the study as a whole: Spike-specific TCR depth and breadth grew after two AZD1222 doses.

Trimming pared 1 base from V and 4 bases from J, leaving 6 bases between. The CDR3 consists of 13 residues. Germline-derived CDR1 and CDR2 are SGHKS and YYEKEE (reference sequence). This table comes from immunoSEQ multiplex PCR, and its TCRdb copy is limited to in-frame clones, with some not included. The profile shows roughly 54,000 clones, 70% to 90% of them singletons. As for this clone: Its antigen is unidentified.

The clonotype comes from an adult who received the AZD1222 COVID-19 vaccine. Sequencing used peripheral blood, obtained 28 days after the second AZD1222 dose. The V gene is TRBV5-5, the J gene TRBJ1-5; no clear D. The CDR3, as DNA: TGTGCCAGCAGCTTGTTGGGAAATCAGCCCCAGCATTTT. Its protein product is CASSLLGNQPQHF.